This paragraph covers one T cell receptor (beta chain) sequence. Repertoires were generated with immunoSEQ multiplex PCR, while TCRdb's copy carries only in-frame clones and drops some. The table has some 300,000 clones, 88% seen once. The sample belongs to a study of blood T cell repertoires in COVID-19. Overall study: The United States, Italy and Spain were the sources of the acute and convalescent COVID-19 samples. PBMCs, B-cell-depleted T cells, or T cells provided the cDNA or gDNA that made up the material.

CDR1 and CDR2 from the germline V gene are SGHAT and FQNNGV. The CDR3 has 15 residues. Germline trimming cut 5 bases from V and 3 bases from J; bases unmatched to any gene: 5. Participants were aged about 18 to 89 years from around 25 US areas. Clinical histories supplied by participants themselves formed the basis of cohort assignment. The sample was PBMCs or T cells enriched from blood (not recorded which). The sequence was obtained from a woman in her 30s who had recovered from COVID-19. The chain is built from TRBV11-2 and TRBJ2-1; 9 bases map to TRBD1. The CDR3 region has the DNA TGTGCCAGCAGCAAGGACAGGGGAGACTACAATGAGCAGTTCTTC. Translating it yields CASSKDRGDYNEQFF.